These 27 T cell receptor beta chains originate from one sample sequenced in a study of response to subunit inactivated influenza vaccine. TCRdb ran MiXCR on the RT-PCR reads and lists one entry per CDR3 protein. The table shows fewer than 600,000 distinct CDR3 sequences, with approximately 7.8% occurring only once. The sequencing used PBMCs from blood, collected 23 to 25 months after vaccination. The receptors originated from a man aged 50 to 69 who received an inactivated influenza vaccine.

This clonotype was found a few times. The CDR3 nucleotides read TGTGCCAGCAGCCAAGATGAGCAGGGGAAAGCTTTCTTT. Amino acid sequence: CASSQDEQGKAFF. V usage is TRBV3-1 and J usage is TRBJ1-1, with TRBD1 as a possible D gene (6 bases). Trimming stripped 0 bases from V and 9 bases from J, with 11 bases between. The CDR3 covers 13 residues. Germline values: CDR1 LGHDT, CDR2 YNNKEL (reference sequence).

This chain links TRBV7-9 with TRBJ2-1; D remains ambiguous. The CDR3 contains 16 residues. CDR1 and CDR2 (germline): SEHNR, FQNEAQ (reference sequence). The germline V and J ends were trimmed by 5 bases and 6 bases, with 20 bases remaining between them. The CDR3 DNA follows: TGTGCCAGCAGCGGATGGACCCCGCCGCACGGCAATGAGCAGTTCTTC. The encoded protein is CASSGWTPPHGNEQFF.

This clonotype has a count of ten or more. The rearrangement links TRBV24-1 to TRBJ2-3, with 11 nucleotides matching TRBD2. V trimming: 2 bases; J trimming: 2 bases; junction bases outside the gene matches: 2. CDR1 is KGHDR and CDR2 is SFDVKD in the germline V gene. CDR3 length equals 16 residues. CDR3 in amino acids: CATSDSLAGDTDTQYF. In nucleotides, the CDR3 is TGTGCCACCAGTGATTCACTAGCGGGGGACACAGATACGCAGTATTTT.

This clonotype has just a few counts. The chain uses TRBV7-6 and TRBJ2-1, with D perhaps given as TRBD1 or TRBD2 (5 bases each). The V end was cut by 5 bases, the J end by 3 bases, with 26 bases between. The CDR3 extends over 19 amino acids. From germline, CDR1 is SGHVS and CDR2 FNYEAQ. The CDR3 DNA follows: TGTGCCAGCAGCACTCCCCACGCCGTGAGGGGATACTTCTACAATGAGCAGTTCTTC. Translated, it gives CASSTPHAVRGYFYNEQFF.

V and J are TRBV20-1 and TRBJ1-4, with D uncertain. The CDR3 has 16 residues. Trimming took off 0 bases at V and 0 bases at J, with 11 bases between the two ends. Germline CDR1 reads DFQATT; CDR2 reads SNEGSKA (reference sequence). The CDR3 region has the DNA TGCAGTGCTAGAGATATGGAAGCCGCAACTAATGAAAAACTGTTTTTT. Residues: CSARDMEAATNEKLFF.

There are many counts of this clonotype. CDR3 loop: CSVSPRTKNIQYF. CDR3 DNA sequence: TGCAGTGTTAGCCCCCGAACCAAAAACATTCAGTACTTC. V and J are TRBV20-1 and TRBJ2-4, with D unclear. This CDR3 is built from 13 residues. The V end lost 7 bases, the J end lost 2 bases, and 12 bases lay between the germline ends. Germline CDR1 is DFQATT and CDR2 is SNEGSKA (reference sequence).

This clonotype turned up a few times. This chain connects TRBV7-2 to TRBJ2-2, with TRBD2 matching over 7 bases. Germline V gene sequence: CDR1 SGHTA, CDR2 FQGNSA. CDR3 size: 16 residues. V was pared by 5 bases and J by 1 base, with 7 bases of the junction left unmatched. The CDR3 coding sequence is TGTGCCAGCAGCCCGGCTCCTAGCGGGAACACCGGGGAGCTGTTTTTT. Its translation: CASSPAPSGNTGELFF.

This clonotype was picked up a small number of times. V is TRBV7-6 and J is TRBJ1-1; TRBD1 aligns across 7 bases. Per germline, CDR1 SGHVS and CDR2 FNYEAQ. The CDR3 consists of 14 residues. The junction had 4 bases not matched to a gene; V was cut back by 5 bases and J by 1 base. The CDR3 DNA follows: TGTGCCAGCAGCGAGGGACAGCAGAACACTGAAGCTTTCTTT. This sequence encodes CASSEGQQNTEAFF.

This clonotype has at least ten counts. The genes are TRBV6-6 and TRBJ2-1; D is unclear. In germline, CDR1 is MNHNY, CDR2 SVGAGI (reference sequence). The V end was cut by 0 bases, the J end by 7 bases, with 7 bases between. This CDR3 contains 13 residues. The CDR3 DNA reads as TGTGCCAGCAGTTACTCGATGTGGAATGAGCAGTTCTTC. Its protein product is CASSYSMWNEQFF.

The V gene is TRBV18, the J gene TRBJ2-3; no definite D call. There are 12 residues in the CDR3. Germline V gene sequence: CDR1 KGHSH, CDR2 LQKENI. The ends were cut back, 0 bases at V and 10 bases at J, with 8 bases in the middle. The chain's CDR3 is CASSPPDGSQYF. In DNA, the CDR3 is TGTGCCAGCTCACCACCTGACGGTTCGCAGTATTTT. The full variable domain, completed using reference TRBV18 and TRBJ2-3, is NAGVMQNPRHLVRRRGQEARLRCSPMKGHSHVYWYRQLPEEGLKFMVYLQKENIIDESGMPKERFSAEFPKEGPSILRIQQVVRGDSAAYFCASSPPDGSQYFGPGTRLTVL.

This clonotype was recorded at least ten times. The V gene is TRBV7-9, the J gene TRBJ2-7; no clear D. V was clipped by 1 base and J by 7 bases, with 8 bases between them. From germline, CDR1 is SEHNR and CDR2 FQNEAQ (reference sequence). This CDR3 contains 12 residues. In DNA, the CDR3 is TGTGCCAGCAGCTTAGTTGGGGAAGAGCAGTACTTC. This translates into CASSLVGEEQYF.

There are a few counts of this clonotype. The chain carries TRBV29-1 and TRBJ1-4; the match to TRBD1 covers 7 bases. J was trimmed by 6 bases and V by 1 base; bases with no gene match: 5. The CDR3 covers 14 residues. From germline, CDR1 is SQVTM and CDR2 ANQGSEA. In DNA, the CDR3 is TGCAGCGTTGAAGGCGACAGGGTGCATGAAAAACTGTTTTTT. Translation gives CSVEGDRVHEKLFF.

This clonotype came up a few times. The chain employs TRBV6-1 and TRBJ1-5; D gene unclear. CDR1 is MNHNS, CDR2 SASEGT, per germline. CDR3 length: 16 amino acids. V shed 2 bases and J shed 0 bases, with 11 bases lying between them. In DNA, the CDR3 is TGTGCCAGCAGTGAATATCCGCCACTTAGCAATCAGCCCCAGCATTTT. Translation gives CASSEYPPLSNQPQHF.

The rearrangement joins TRBV20-1 to TRBJ2-3, with 11 nucleotides matching TRBD2. V lost 0 bases and J lost 1; bases outside the gene matches: 6. The CDR3 contains 17 residues. The germline CDR1 and CDR2 sequences are DFQATT and SNEGSKA (reference sequence). The CDR3 DNA reads TGCAGTGCTAGAGATCCCATGACTAGCGGGGGCACAGATACGCAGTATTTT. Its protein is CSARDPMTSGGTDTQYF.

The rearrangement uses TRBV7-2 and TRBJ2-7, with D tentatively TRBD2 (6 bases). V lost 8 bases to trimming and J lost 3 bases, with 14 bases between them. CDR3 size: 13 residues. The germline V gene has CDR1 SGHTA and CDR2 FQGNSA. The CDR3 protein is CASVGTGFYEQYF. In DNA form, the CDR3 reads TGTGCCAGCGTCGGGACTGGATTCTACGAGCAGTACTTC.

V usage is TRBV11-2 and J usage is TRBJ2-5, with TRBD2 identical over 9 bases. CDR1 and CDR2 from the germline V gene are SGHAT and FQNNGV. The CDR3 spans 15 residues. V lost 4 bases and J lost 5; bases outside the gene matches: 8. CDR3 nucleotides: TGTGCCAGCAGCTCCCGGACTAGCGTTCGTGAGACCCAGTACTTC. This translates into CASSSRTSVRETQYF.

This clonotype was seen a handful of times. V gene TRBV11-3 combines with J gene TRBJ2-1, with 10 bases that match TRBD2. The V and J ends lost 5 bases and 1 base, in that order; junction bases with no gene match: 8. Germline V gene lookup returns CDR1 SGHNT and CDR2 YENEEA. This CDR3 contains 17 residues. This CDR3 is CASSRGLAEYSYNEQFF. The CDR3, as DNA: TGTGCCAGCAGCAGAGGACTAGCGGAGTATTCCTACAATGAGCAGTTCTTC.

V usage is TRBV4-1 and J usage is TRBJ2-5; 13 nucleotides agree with TRBD2. With 4 bases clipped from V and 9 bases from J, the junction kept 17 bases outside the gene matches. The CDR3 has 18 residues. Germline V gene sequence: CDR1 MGHRA, CDR2 YSYEKL. The CDR3 nucleotides read TGCGCCAGCAGCCGCCCCGGGACTAGCGGGGCCACCCAGGCGGCCCAGTACTTC. Translation: CASSRPGTSGATQAAQYF.

A few counts support this clonotype. This rearrangement joins TRBV7-9 to TRBJ2-4, with D hard to call. The CDR3 consists of 13 residues. CDR1 is SEHNR and CDR2 is FQNEAQ in the germline V gene (reference sequence). V lost 5 bases and J 6 bases, leaving 11 bases between the germline ends. The CDR3 is CASSSAGRNIQYF. The CDR3 DNA is TGTGCCAGCAGCAGCGCCGGACGAAACATTCAGTACTTC.

This clonotype was seen many times. This sequence joins TRBV4-2 and TRBJ2-7; a possible D gene is TRBD1 (5 bases). This CDR3 has 15 amino acids. CDR1 and CDR2 (germline): LGHNA, YNFKEQ. Trimming cost V 0 bases and J 5 bases, with 14 bases left between them. CDR3 sequence (DNA): TGTGCCAGCAGCCAAGATCGACAGCAGGGAAACGAGCAGTACTTC. Translated: CASSQDRQQGNEQYF.

With respect to this clonotype: This may be a read error, as it is one base from a much larger clone. This chain joins TRBV5-1 and TRBJ2-1, with 12 bases matching TRBD2. The germline gives CDR1 SGHRS, CDR2 YFSETQ. The J segment lost 5 bases and the V segment lost 3 bases, leaving 9 bases of the junction unmatched. This CDR3 is built from 17 residues. The CDR3 region is CASSSSSGRALNNEQFF. For the CDR3, the DNA is TGCGCCAGCAGCTCCTCTAGCGGGAGGGCACTCAACAATGAGCAGTTCTTC.

This sequence joins TRBV27 and TRBJ2-7; the D gene could be TRBD1 or TRBD2 (5 bases each). The length of the CDR3 is 14 residues. Per the germline V gene, CDR1 is MNHEY and CDR2 is SMNVEV (reference sequence). Trimming shortened V by 5 bases and J by 4 bases, and 15 bases separated the two germline ends. The CDR3 loop is CASSLGTPPYEQYF. DNA of the CDR3: TGTGCCAGCAGTCTCGGGACCCCTCCGTACGAGCAGTACTTC.

This clonotype was picked up a small number of times. V usage is TRBV27 and J usage is TRBJ2-1, with 7 bases matching TRBD2. The germline CDR1 and CDR2 sequences are MNHEY and SMNVEV (reference sequence). This CDR3 is built from 15 residues. Trimming cost V 8 bases and J 4 bases; bases outside gene matches: 11. The CDR3 sequence is CASEETGLHYNEQFF. The CDR3 DNA follows: TGTGCCAGCGAAGAAACGGGACTACATTACAATGAGCAGTTCTTC.

The chain uses TRBV7-6 and TRBJ1-1, with D unresolved. The CDR3 loop spans 16 amino acids. CDR1 SGHVS and CDR2 FNYEAQ come from the germline V gene. V gave up 1 base and J gave up 1 base, with 13 bases separating them. The CDR3 here is CASSLGTIISNTEAFF. CDR3 DNA sequence: TGTGCCAGCAGCTTAGGGACTATAATTTCGAACACTGAAGCTTTCTTT.

This clonotype was counted between two and nine times. The chain is built from TRBV5-1 and TRBJ2-2, with D unclear. The CDR3 contains 16 residues. Trimming removed 1 base from V and 2 bases from J, with 12 bases in between. The V gene's germline CDR1 is SGHRS and CDR2 YFSETQ. The CDR3 spells CASSLFGYPNTGELFF. As DNA, the CDR3 is TGCGCCAGCAGCTTGTTCGGGTACCCCAACACCGGGGAGCTGTTTTTT. Full variable domain (outside the CDR3, taken from reference TRBV5-1 and TRBJ2-2): KAGVTQTPRYLIKTRGQQVTLSCSPISGHRSVSWYQQTPGQGLQFLFEYFSETQRNKGNFPGRFSGRQFSNSRSEMNVSTLELGDSALYLCASSLFGYPNTGELFFGEGSRLTVL.

This clonotype showed up many times. The gene calls are TRBV4-2 and TRBJ2-5; the D gene is possibly TRBD1 (7 bases). Germline CDR1 is LGHNA and CDR2 is YNFKEQ. The CDR3 covers 18 residues. The V and J ends lost 1 base and 0 bases respectively, with 18 bases between them. The CDR3 region is CASSQAGGGGKYQETQYF. In DNA form, the CDR3 reads TGTGCCAGCAGCCAAGCCGGTGGAGGGGGCAAGTACCAAGAGACCCAGTACTTC.

The sample holds a few counts of this clonotype. This sequence joins TRBV9 and TRBJ2-3, with a possible D match to TRBD2 (6 bases). The CDR3 consists of 15 residues. Germline loops: CDR1 SGDLS, CDR2 YYNGEE. Trimming left V 0 bases short and J 3 bases short, with 11 bases between. The CDR3 loop reads CASSVDRGRTDTQYF. The CDR3 region has the DNA TGTGCCAGCAGCGTAGATCGGGGGAGGACAGATACGCAGTATTTT.